This T cell receptor beta chain was profiled in a study of blood T cell repertoires in COVID-19. This CDR3 spans 15 amino acids. Per the germline V gene, CDR1 is LNHDA and CDR2 is SQIVND (reference sequence). J was trimmed by 8 bases and V by 7 bases; bases with no gene match: 12. Some clones are missing from TCRdb's copy, which holds only in-frame ones; the method was immunoSEQ multiplex PCR. The sample includes tens of thousands of clones, 70% to 80% of them seen just once. This TCR was sampled from a man aged 70-80 years with active or convalescent COVID-19. The sequenced sample was peripheral blood. The chain has TRBV19 and TRBJ2-1, with 9 bases fitting TRBD1. CDR3 in DNA: TGTGCCAGTACCCAGGACAGGGGACCTATCGATGAGCAGTTCTTC. This gives the protein CASTQDRGPIDEQFF.